This record concerns one T cell receptor beta chain sequence. Its antigen is not known. CDR1 is MNHNY, CDR2 SVGAGI, per germline (reference sequence). The CDR3 has 15 amino acids. Trimming removed 4 bases from V and 2 bases from J, with 12 bases in between. cDNA libraries for TCR alpha and TCR beta, carrying sample barcodes and UMIs, came from 5'RACE with constant-segment primers. TCRdb fed the 5' RACE reads into MiXCR, producing one record per CDR3 protein. The sample consists of approximately 490,000 distinct CDR3 sequences, about 20% of them appearing once. The sample comes from a study of T-cell memory formation after mild COVID-19. Whole-study findings and limits: CM and EM subsets held most contracting CD4+ clones; EMRA held CD8+ ones. Detection of some responders pre-infection suggested pre-existing cross-reactive memory T cells participated. Later expanders leaned CD4+, whereas clones that contracted between day 15 and 85 were balanced CD4/CD8.

The genes are TRBV6-6 and TRBJ1-5, with unresolved D. The clonotype originates from an adult woman who had mild COVID-19 (a few samples of this study predate the infection). Cell type and time point are not known. Source material: PBMCs or a T cell subset sorted from them (not recorded which). This CDR3 reads CASSSYLEGNQPQHF. The CDR3 DNA is TGTGCCAGCAGTTCCTACCTGGAGGGCAATCAGCCCCAGCATTTT.